The clone carrying this T cell receptor beta chain rates as medium-sized. Among the patients, none had received any treatment before thyroid surgery. Methods used by the authors: A classifier of distant metastasis in papillary thyroid cancer was built from CDR3 differences (across clinicopathological groups). TCRdb redid the clone calls on the PCR reads using MiXCR. The V and J calls follow TCRdb's processing rather than the paper's. The repertoire consists of 25,000 to 30,000 clones, with 20% to 30% occurring once and the leading ten covering about 6%. This specimen comes from a study of metastatic and nonmetastatic thyroid tumors. Study-wide context: From malignant and benign thyroid patients, repertoires in blood and in tumor or nodule tissue were compared.

Looked up from germline, CDR1 is LGHNA and CDR2 is YNFKEQ. The junction had 13 bases not matched to a gene; V was cut back by 4 bases and J by 3 bases. This CDR3 has 19 amino acids. The rearrangement uses TRBV4-2 and TRBJ2-1; 12 bases line up with TRBD2. Sequenced sample: blood. The sequence was obtained from a female donor with papillary thyroid cancer or a benign thyroid nodule (not recorded which). Some clones in this sample may be carry-over from other donors' samples. The CDR3 sequence: CASSPRGSSGRAFYNEQFF. The CDR3 DNA is TGTGCCAGCAGCCCACGAGGGTCTAGCGGGAGGGCCTTCTACAATGAGCAGTTCTTC.